This TCR beta chain was documented in a study of identical twins. One entry per CDR3 protein results from TCRdb running MiXCR on the 5' RACE reads. This sample yields fewer than 550,000 distinct CDR3 sequences, of which 13% to 15% are seen a single time; nearly 0.45% belongs to the top ten. The CDR3 has 14 residues. The V gene end was trimmed by 4 bases and the J gene end by 8 bases; junction bases not matched to a gene: 7. In germline, CDR1 is MRHNA, CDR2 SNTAGT. This clonotype was detected only a few times. This same sample was also taken into another study, of yellow fever vaccine responses in identical twins.

The specimen sequenced was CD4+ T cells sorted from blood. This receptor was taken from a woman younger than 35 in good health. V gene TRBV6-4 combines with J gene TRBJ2-1, with 8 nucleotides matching TRBD2. CDR3 in DNA: TGTGCCAGCAGTGTAACGGGAGGGGGTGATGAGCAGTTCTTC. Protein sequence: CASSVTGGGDEQFF.